This entry is about one T cell receptor (beta chain). The antigen remains unidentified. There are 17 residues in the CDR3. Trimming stripped 4 bases from V and 0 bases from J, with 16 bases between. CDR1 is SGHAT and CDR2 is FQNNGV in the germline V gene. This sample was included in a study of cytomegalovirus exposure and HLA in healthy donors. Background on the study: Earlier findings included some 120 million unique TCR beta sequences obtained from 150 million to 200 million T cells.

Whole-study findings and limits: Common viral pathogens were later found to be apparently linked to several of the most significant clusters. The study flagged roughly 160 TCR beta chains as cytomegalovirus-associated. An analysis was carried out later, and it reportedly showed fewer N-insertions in an Asian-associated ancestry cluster than the approximately 700-donor mean.

Researchers ran the PCR with 60 Vbeta and 13 Jbeta primers. Produced via immunoSEQ multiplex PCR; TCRdb's table is partial and in-frame only. In the table there are 130,000 or so clones, around 70% of which are singletons. Sequencing used PBMCs. The V and J genes are TRBV11-2 and TRBJ1-3, with a possible D match to TRBD1 (5 bases). The receptor was derived from a male donor in good health and CMV-seronegative. CDR3 amino acids: CASSSATIGASGNTIYF. For the CDR3, the DNA is TGTGCCAGCAGCTCAGCCACTATTGGGGCCTCTGGAAACACCATATATTTT.